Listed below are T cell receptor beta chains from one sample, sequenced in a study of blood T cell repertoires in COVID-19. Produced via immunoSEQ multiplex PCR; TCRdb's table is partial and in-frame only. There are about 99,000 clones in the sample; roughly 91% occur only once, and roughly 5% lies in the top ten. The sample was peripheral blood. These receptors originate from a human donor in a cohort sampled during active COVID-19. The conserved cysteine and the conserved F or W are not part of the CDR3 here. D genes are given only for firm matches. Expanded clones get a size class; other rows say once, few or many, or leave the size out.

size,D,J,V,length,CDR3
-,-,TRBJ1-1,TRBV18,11,ASSPAPNTEAF
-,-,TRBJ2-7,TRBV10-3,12,AISESRDHPEQY
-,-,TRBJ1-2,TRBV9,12,ASSVGAGPYGYT
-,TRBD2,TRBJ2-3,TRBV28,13,ASSLGGRVGDTQY
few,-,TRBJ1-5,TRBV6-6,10,ASSLPQQPQH
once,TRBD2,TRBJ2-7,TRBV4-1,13,ASSRVAGVVGEQY
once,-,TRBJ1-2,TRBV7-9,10,ASTQLEGSYT
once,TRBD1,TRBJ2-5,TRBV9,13,ASSVGQGVKETQY
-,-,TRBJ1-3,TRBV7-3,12,ASSPGRGGNTIY
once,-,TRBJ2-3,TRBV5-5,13,ASSFLATSTDTQY
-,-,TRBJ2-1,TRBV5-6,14,ASSLDFQVPYNEQF
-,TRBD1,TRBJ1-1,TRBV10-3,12,AIRPTGAGTEAF
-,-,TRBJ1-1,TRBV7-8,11,ASSLVQGYEAF
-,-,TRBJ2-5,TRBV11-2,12,ASSFGQLQETQY
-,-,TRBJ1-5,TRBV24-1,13,ATSEDGSSNQPQH
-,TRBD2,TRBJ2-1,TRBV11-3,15,ASSSPGAGLADYEQF
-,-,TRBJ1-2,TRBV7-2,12,ASSVSGEGYGYT
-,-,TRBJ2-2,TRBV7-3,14,ASSLLGASDTGELF
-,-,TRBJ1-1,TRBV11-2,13,ASSLTGGMNTEAF
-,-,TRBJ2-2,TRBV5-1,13,ASSSQRDFTGELF
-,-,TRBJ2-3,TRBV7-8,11,ASGPSSTDTQY
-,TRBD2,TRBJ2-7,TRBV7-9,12,ASSPSGGPYEQY
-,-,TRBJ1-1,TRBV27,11,ASSFDPRAEAF
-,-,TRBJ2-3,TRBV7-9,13,ASSLRSVRPDTQY
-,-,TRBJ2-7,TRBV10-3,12,ASGGGGQLREQY
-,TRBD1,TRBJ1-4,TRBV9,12,ASNRGPGTEKLF
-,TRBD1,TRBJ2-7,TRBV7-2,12,ASSKTGGDYEQY
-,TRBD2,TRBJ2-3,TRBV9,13,ASSVGTSGTDTQY
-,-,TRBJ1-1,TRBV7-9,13,ASSTVRSLNTEAF
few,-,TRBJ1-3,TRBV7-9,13,ASSLDGSSGNTIY
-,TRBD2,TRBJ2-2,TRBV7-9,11,AMGREAGGELF
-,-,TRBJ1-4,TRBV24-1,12,ATSDPTVNEKLF
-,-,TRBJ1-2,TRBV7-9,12,ASSLAQGYYGYT
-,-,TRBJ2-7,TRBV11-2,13,ASSPRSLDSYEQY
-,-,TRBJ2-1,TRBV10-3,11,AISPPLANEQF
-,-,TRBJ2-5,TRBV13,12,ASSTGTSQETQY
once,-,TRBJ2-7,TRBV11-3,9,ASSSNYEQY
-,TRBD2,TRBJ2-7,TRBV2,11,ASRLADSYEQY
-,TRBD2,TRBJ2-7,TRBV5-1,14,ASSSHRGGLIGEQY
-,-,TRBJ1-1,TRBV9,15,ASSVGPDLTIDGGAF
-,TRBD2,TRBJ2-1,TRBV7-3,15,ASSITGTSGGYNEQF
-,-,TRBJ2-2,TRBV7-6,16,ASSLEGVQGRVTGELF
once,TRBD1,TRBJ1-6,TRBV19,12,ASRGQGSGSPLH
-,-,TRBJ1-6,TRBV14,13,ASSQARGWNSPLH
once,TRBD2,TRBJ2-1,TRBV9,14,ASSRGGILGYNEQF
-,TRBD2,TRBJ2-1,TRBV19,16,ASSMEIEEWTRLNEQF
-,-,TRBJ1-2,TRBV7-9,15,ASSLDKVLLTNYGYT